The present T cell receptor beta chain was sequenced within a study of PD-L1 blockade in urothelial cancer (dated by TCRdb to about 2017). In the study overall: All patients started therapy in the mid-2010s and received atezolizumab 1,200 mg intravenously every 3 weeks. Some 30 patients had pretreatment blood TCR-seq, about 24 had at least one posttreatment blood collection, and about 24 had tumor TCR-seq. An exploratory multi-omic analysis was conducted of the somatic, immune and clinical correlates of response to PD-L1 blockade with atezolizumab in urothelial cancer. Blood samples gave a median of about 140,000 T cells and some 83,000 unique TCRs, with a median clonality of approximately 0.08. About 85% of the 29 patients were males with bladder-origin urothelial cancer, and about 60% of the roughly 30 reported a prior smoking history. Progression-free survival longer than 6 months counted as durable clinical benefit, and TCR features were additionally tested against both progression-free and overall survival. Pretreatment tumor samples, along with matched peripheral blood collected serially before and after atezolizumab treatment, underwent TCR sequencing. Blood samples were analyzed at two time points: 3 weeks after treatment start (second dose) and 6 weeks after treatment start. In the same patients, whole exome sequencing and RNA sequencing of pretreatment tumors were performed in addition to TCR sequencing. Patients had an ECOG performance status of 0 or 1 and had received between 0 and 3 prior chemotherapy regimens. Durable clinical benefit was achieved by nine patients and was not achieved by 20 patients.

The full study reports these points: Greater expansion of tumor-associated TCR clones in peripheral blood 3 weeks after the start of treatment was observed in patients with durable benefit (n of about 24, p = 0.022). Because of the small sample size (n of about 30) and the many exploratory analyses performed, the results are intended to be regarded as hypothesis-generating. Improved progression-free and overall survival was found to be associated with pretreatment peripheral blood TCR clonality below the median.

The sample's time point label, in plain terms: pretreatment peripheral blood. The cohort comprised around 31 patients with locally advanced or metastatic urothelial carcinoma treated at Memorial Sloan Kettering on a trial protocol. Peripheral blood mononuclear cells were collected pretreatment and during treatment, at between 1 and 8 total time points per patient. The Qiagen DNeasy Blood extraction kit was used to purify genomic DNA from total PBMCs and tumor samples. PBMCs were collected pretreatment and during treatment and were isolated and stored as previously described. Synthetic TCR analog templates were spiked into each PCR to estimate absolute template abundance from read counts. Using the immunoSEQ assay, TCRbeta CDR3 regions were amplified from genomic DNA with bias-controlled V and J gene primers. Sequencing of rearranged TCRbeta segments was performed at approximately 20X coverage. The paper's processing steps were these. Sequencing errors were corrected by clustering and CDR3s were annotated against IMGT to assign V, D and J genes. Only productive TCRbeta rearrangements were used in downstream analyses, excluding out-of-frame or stop-codon sequences. To compute clonality, Shannon entropy was normalized by the log of the number of unique productive sequences and then subtracted from one. Clones differing between time points or between blood and tumor were identified by Fisher's exact test with Benjamini-Hochberg correction at adjusted p below 0.01. TCRdb obtained this table from immuneACCESS and retained in-frame rearrangements with V and J assigned. These tables miss some clones; where compared with another copy, unresolved V genes account for less than half of the shortfall, and the remainder is unexplained. For V, J and clone size, that table is used; D and trimming come from the DNA. Recorded for this sample are some 45,000 clones; 65% to 85% of them occurred a single time. The ten largest clones represent roughly 17% of the sample.

A remark on this clone: Its target antigen remains unknown. No much larger clone exists at a distance of one base, and base qualities are not known.

The germline V gene sets CDR1 to SNHLY and CDR2 to FYNNEI. The CDR3 contains 17 residues, cysteine and phenylalanine counted. The kept DNA is CDR3 alone, 51 bases in frame from the first base. The germline V and J ends show losses of 0 bases and 3 bases respectively, and no gene match explains 5 bases of the junction. The rearrangement joined TRBV2 to TRBJ2-1; TRBD2 agrees with 10 junctional bases. The TCR originated in a man between 60 and 70 years old with urothelial cancer. This material consisted of PBMCs, taken around atezolizumab (anti-PD-L1) treatment. This receptor carries the CDR3 CASSEARTSGYYNEQFF. The nucleotide sequence reads TGTGCCAGCAGTGAAGCGCGGACTAGCGGTTACTACAATGAGCAGTTCTTC.